This T cell receptor beta chain derives from a study of somatic mutations in cytotoxic T cells in rheumatoid arthritis. Comments on this clone: Its antigen remains unknown.

The data were produced by immunoSEQ multiplex PCR, yet TCRdb's version contains in-frame clones alone and is incomplete. The sample lists 25,000 to 30,000 clones; around 76% were seen once. General study findings and limits: CD8+ clonality rose with age in rheumatoid arthritis patients, not healthy controls.

CD4+ and CD8+ cells were isolated by positive magnetic bead selection, with purity checked by flow cytometry. The germline V and J ends were trimmed by 3 bases and 0 bases, with 9 bases remaining between them. The CDR3 loop spans 15 amino acids. Looked up from germline, CDR1 is LNHDA and CDR2 is SQIVND (reference sequence). Sequenced: CD8+ T cells sorted from blood. The chain recombines TRBV19 with TRBJ2-1; tentative D call: TRBD2 (5 bases). The receptor comes from a man between 50 and 59 years old in good health. The CDR3 loop is CASSIRDSSYNEQFF. In DNA form, the CDR3 reads TGTGCCAGTAGTATCCGGGATAGCTCCTACAATGAGCAGTTCTTC.